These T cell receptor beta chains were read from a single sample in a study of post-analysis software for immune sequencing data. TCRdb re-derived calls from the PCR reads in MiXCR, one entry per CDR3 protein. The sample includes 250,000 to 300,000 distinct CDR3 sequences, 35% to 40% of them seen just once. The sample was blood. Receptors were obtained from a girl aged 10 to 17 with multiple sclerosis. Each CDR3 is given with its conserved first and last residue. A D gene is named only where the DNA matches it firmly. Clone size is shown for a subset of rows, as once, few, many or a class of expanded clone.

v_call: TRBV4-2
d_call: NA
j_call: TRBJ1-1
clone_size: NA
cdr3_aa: CASSQSPTALNTEAFF
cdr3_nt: TGTGCCAGCAGCCAGTCACCGACCGCTTTGAACACTGAAGCTTTCTTT

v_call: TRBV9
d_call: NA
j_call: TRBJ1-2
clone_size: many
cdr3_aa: CASSGGQINGYTF
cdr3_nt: TGTGCCAGCAGCGGCGGGCAGATTAACGGCTACACCTTC

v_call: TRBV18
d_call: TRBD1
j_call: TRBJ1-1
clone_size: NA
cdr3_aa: CASSPRNGQGTTEAFF
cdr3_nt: TGTGCCAGCTCACCACGGAATGGACAGGGTACCACTGAAGCTTTCTTT

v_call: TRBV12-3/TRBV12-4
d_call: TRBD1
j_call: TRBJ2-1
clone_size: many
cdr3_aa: CASSLARGNEQFF
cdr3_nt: TGTGCCAGCAGTCTAGCCAGGGGGAATGAGCAGTTCTTC

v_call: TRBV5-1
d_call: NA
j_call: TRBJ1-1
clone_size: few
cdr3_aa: CASSLGQIFMNTEAFF
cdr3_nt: TGCGCCAGCAGCTTGGGACAGATCTTCATGAACACTGAAGCTTTCTTT

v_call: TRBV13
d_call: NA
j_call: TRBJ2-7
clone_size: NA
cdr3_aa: CASSSTAGQQYEQYF
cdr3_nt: TGTGCCAGCAGCTCGACCGCGGGACAGCAATACGAGCAGTACTTC

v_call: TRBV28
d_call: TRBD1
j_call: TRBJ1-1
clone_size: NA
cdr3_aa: CASIPGGQGNTEAFF
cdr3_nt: TGTGCCAGCATTCCAGGGGGACAGGGGAATACTGAAGCTTTCTTT

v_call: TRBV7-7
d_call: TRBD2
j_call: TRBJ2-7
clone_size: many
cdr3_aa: CASSKTSGGTNGPYEQYF
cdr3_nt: TGTGCCAGCAGCAAGACTAGCGGGGGGACCAACGGTCCCTACGAGCAGTACTTC

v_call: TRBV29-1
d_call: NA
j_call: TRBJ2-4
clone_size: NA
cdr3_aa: CSVEPGTKNIQYF
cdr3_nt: TGCAGCGTTGAACCCGGGACCAAAAACATTCAGTACTTC

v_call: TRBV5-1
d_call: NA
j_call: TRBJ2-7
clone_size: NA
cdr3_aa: CASSLAKGTRGYEQYF
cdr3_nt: TGCGCCAGCAGCTTGGCCAAGGGGACAAGGGGCTACGAGCAGTACTTC

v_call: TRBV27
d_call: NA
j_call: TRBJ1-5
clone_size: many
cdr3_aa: CASSQGRGGNQPQHF
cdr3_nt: TGTGCCAGCAGTCAGGGACGGGGTGGCAATCAGCCCCAGCATTTT

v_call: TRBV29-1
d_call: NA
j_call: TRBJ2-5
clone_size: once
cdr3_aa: CSVDARGGKTQYF
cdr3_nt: TGCAGCGTTGATGCTCGGGGAGGAAAGACCCAGTACTTC

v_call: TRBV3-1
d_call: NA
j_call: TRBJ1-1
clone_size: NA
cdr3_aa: CASSQDTRETEAFF
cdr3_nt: TGTGCCAGCAGCCAAGATACGAGGGAGACTGAAGCTTTCTTT

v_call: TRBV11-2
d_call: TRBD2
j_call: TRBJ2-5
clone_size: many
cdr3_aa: CASSLSPSGYQETQYF
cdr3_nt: TGTGCCAGCAGCTTAAGTCCTAGCGGGTACCAAGAGACCCAGTACTTC

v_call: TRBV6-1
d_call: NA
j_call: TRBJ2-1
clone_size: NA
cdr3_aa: CASSDSLGVYNEQFF
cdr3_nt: TGTGCCAGCAGTGACAGTCTAGGGGTCTACAATGAGCAGTTCTTC

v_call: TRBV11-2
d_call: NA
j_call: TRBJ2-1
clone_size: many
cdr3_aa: CASSFAAREQFF
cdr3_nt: TGTGCCAGCAGCTTTGCGGCACGGGAGCAGTTCTTC

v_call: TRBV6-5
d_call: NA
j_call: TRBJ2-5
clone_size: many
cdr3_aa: CASSYSGSGETQYF
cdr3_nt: TGTGCCAGCAGTTACTCTGGGTCAGGGGAGACCCAGTACTTC

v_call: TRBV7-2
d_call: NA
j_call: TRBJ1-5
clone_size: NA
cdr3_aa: CASSLVPGTWHF
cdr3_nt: TGTGCCAGCAGCTTAGTTCCGGGGACCTGGCATTTT

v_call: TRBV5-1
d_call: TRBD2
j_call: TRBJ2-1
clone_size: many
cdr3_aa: CASSLATSGFRNEQFF
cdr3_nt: TGCGCCAGCAGCTTGGCCACTAGCGGGTTTAGGAATGAGCAGTTCTTC

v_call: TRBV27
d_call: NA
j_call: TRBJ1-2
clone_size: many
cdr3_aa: CASSFPQGPNYGYTF
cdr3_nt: TGTGCCAGCAGTTTCCCACAAGGTCCTAACTATGGCTACACCTTC

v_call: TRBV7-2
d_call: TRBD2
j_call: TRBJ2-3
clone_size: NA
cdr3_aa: CASSHTSGSTDTQYF
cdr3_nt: TGTGCCAGCAGCCATACTAGCGGGAGCACAGATACGCAGTATTTT

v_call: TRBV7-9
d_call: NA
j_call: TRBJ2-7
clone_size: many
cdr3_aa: CASSLETMTEQYF
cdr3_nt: TGTGCCAGCAGCTTAGAGACGATGACCGAGCAGTACTTC

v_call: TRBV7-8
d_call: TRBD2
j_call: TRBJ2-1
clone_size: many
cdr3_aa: CASSSGGSVGEQFF
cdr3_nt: TGTGCCAGCAGCTCGGGGGGGAGCGTCGGTGAGCAGTTCTTC

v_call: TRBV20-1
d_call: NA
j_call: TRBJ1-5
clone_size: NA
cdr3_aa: CSAREAGLSQHF
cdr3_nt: TGCAGTGCTAGAGAGGCAGGGTTGTCCCAGCATTTT

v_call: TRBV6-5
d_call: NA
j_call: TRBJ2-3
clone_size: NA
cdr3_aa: CASSYSTGDSDTQYF
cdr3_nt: TGTGCCAGCAGTTACTCCACGGGGGACTCAGATACGCAGTATTTT

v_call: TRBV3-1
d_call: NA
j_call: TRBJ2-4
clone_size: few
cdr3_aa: CASSQDWQGYSKNIQYF
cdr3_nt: TGTGCCAGCAGCCAAGATTGGCAGGGGTATTCCAAAAACATTCAGTACTTC

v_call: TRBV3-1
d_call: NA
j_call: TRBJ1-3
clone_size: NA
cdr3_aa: CASSQGLRLGSGNTIYF
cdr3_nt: TGTGCCAGCAGCCAAGGACTGAGGCTGGGATCTGGAAACACCATATATTTT

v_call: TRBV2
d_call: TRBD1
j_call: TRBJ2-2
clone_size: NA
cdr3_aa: CASSASDRGRAGELFF
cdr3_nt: TGTGCCAGCAGTGCCTCGGACAGGGGGCGCGCCGGGGAGCTGTTTTTT

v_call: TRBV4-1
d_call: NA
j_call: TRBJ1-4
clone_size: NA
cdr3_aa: CASSQEHGDEKLFF
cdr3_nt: TGCGCCAGCAGCCAAGAGCACGGGGATGAAAAACTGTTTTTT